One sample yielded the 9 T cell receptor beta chains listed below, sequenced in a study of blood T cell repertoires in COVID-19. Only in-frame clones appear in the TCRdb table, and some are missing; sequencing was by immunoSEQ multiplex PCR. This sample carries about 320,000 clones, 80% to 90% of them seen once, and the ten largest clones take 1% to 1.5%. Specimen: peripheral blood. These receptors all come from a woman in her fifties or sixties with acute or convalescent COVID-19.

V and J are TRBV3-1 (or the pseudogene TRBV3-2) and TRBJ1-4, with D unresolved. V was trimmed by 6 bases and J by 4 bases, leaving 15 bases between them. There are 15 residues in the CDR3. Germline V gene data show CDR1 as LGHDT and CDR2 as YNNKEL (reference sequence). The CDR3 region has the DNA TGTGCCAGCAGGACCCTAGACGGCCGTAATGAAAAACTGTTTTTT. This sequence encodes CASRTLDGRNEKLFF.

J is TRBJ2-2 and V is TRBV9; D unclear. The CDR3 contains 12 residues. CDR1 SGDLS and CDR2 YYNGEE come from the germline V gene. V was trimmed by 3 bases and J by 2 bases, leaving 2 bases between them. CDR3 region: CASSANTGELFF. Here the CDR3 DNA reads TGTGCCAGCAGCGCTAACACCGGGGAGCTGTTTTTT.

The genes are TRBV11-2 and TRBJ2-3; 11 positions agree with TRBD2. CDR3 length equals 16 residues. CDR1 and CDR2 (germline): SGHAT, FQNNGV. V gave up 4 bases and J gave up 3 bases; unmatched junction bases: 6. The CDR3 protein is CASSSLAGGLTDTQYF. Written as DNA, the CDR3 is TGTGCCAGCAGCTCTCTAGCGGGAGGCCTGACAGATACGCAGTATTTT.

The chain uses TRBV7-2 and TRBJ1-1; D gene ambiguous. The CDR3 runs 13 residues. Trimming took 5 bases from V and 5 from J, leaving 12 bases between them. Germline CDR1 is SGHTA and CDR2 is FQGNSA. CDR3 DNA sequence: TGTGCCAGCAGCCCTCACAGCGGGACTGAAGCTTTCTTT. Translated, it gives CASSPHSGTEAFF. Together with reference TRBV7-2 and TRBJ1-1, the CDR3 gives the full variable domain: GAGVSQSPSNKVTEKGKDVELRCDPISGHTALYWYRQSLGQGLEFLIYFQGNSAPDKSGLPSDRFSAERTGGSVSTLTIQRTQQEDSAVYLCASSPHSGTEAFFGQGTRLTVV.

This chain uses TRBV2 with TRBJ2-3; D possibly corresponds to TRBD1 (5 bases). CDR1 SNHLY and CDR2 FYNNEI come from the germline V gene. The CDR3 is 14 residues long. Trimming pared 4 bases from V and 2 bases from J, leaving 10 bases between. In DNA, the CDR3 is TGTGCCAGCAGTGTTTCCAGGGACACAGATACGCAGTATTTT. Translating it yields CASSVSRDTDTQYF.

The genes are TRBV30 and TRBJ2-5, with TRBD2 matching 7 bases. The ends lost 2 bases at V and 2 bases at J; junction bases unmatched: 5. The CDR3 spans 14 residues. Germline V lookup: CDR1 GTSNPN, CDR2 SVGIG (reference sequence). CDR3 in amino acids: CAWSRGSGQETQYF. DNA for the CDR3: TGTGCCTGGAGTCGTGGTAGCGGGCAAGAGACCCAGTACTTC.

The V and J genes are TRBV9 and TRBJ2-1; TRBD2 might be the D (6 bases). Per germline, CDR1 SGDLS and CDR2 YYNGEE. CDR3 length: 17 amino acids. The germline V and J ends were trimmed by 4 bases and 8 bases, with 25 bases remaining between them. The CDR3 protein is CASSYRSAEGSTDEQFF. The DNA of the CDR3 is TGTGCCAGCAGCTACCGAAGCGCGGAGGGTAGCACCGATGAGCAGTTCTTC.

As for this clone: Mismatch with germline at one junction end may stem from a read error. In DNA, the CDR3 is TGTGCCAGCAGTTTAGACGGGGAACTAGCTAGGGTCTTC. It is translated as CASSLDGELARVF. The gene calls are TRBV12-3 or TRBV12-4 and TRBJ2-1; possible D gene TRBD2, 6 bases. This CDR3 is built from 13 residues.

This clone was found a few times. This chain uses TRBV5-5 with TRBJ1-4; a weak D match, TRBD1 (5 bases). This CDR3 spans 13 amino acids. The V gene's germline CDR1 is SGHKS and CDR2 YYEKEE (reference sequence). The V end lost 4 bases, the J end lost 6 bases, and 10 bases lay between the germline ends. The CDR3 DNA sequence: TGTGCCAGCAGCGGGGCTGCGGATGAAAAACTGTTTTTT. Protein: CASSGAADEKLFF.